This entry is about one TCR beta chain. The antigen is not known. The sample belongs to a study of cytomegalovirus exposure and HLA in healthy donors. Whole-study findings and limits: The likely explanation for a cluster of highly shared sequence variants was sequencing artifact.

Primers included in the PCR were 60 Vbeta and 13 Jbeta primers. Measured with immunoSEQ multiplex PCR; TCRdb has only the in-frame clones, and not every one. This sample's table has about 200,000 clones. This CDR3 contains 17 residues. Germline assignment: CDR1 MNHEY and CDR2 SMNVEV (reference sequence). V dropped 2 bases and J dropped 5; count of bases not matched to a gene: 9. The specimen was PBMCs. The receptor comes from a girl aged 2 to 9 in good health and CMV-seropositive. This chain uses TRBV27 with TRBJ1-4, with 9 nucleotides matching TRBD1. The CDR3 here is CASSLIDRGVGNEKLFF. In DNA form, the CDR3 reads TGTGCCAGCAGTTTAATTGACAGGGGGGTCGGAAATGAAAAACTGTTTTTT. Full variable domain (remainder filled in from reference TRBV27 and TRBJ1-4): EAQVTQNPRYLITVTGKKLTVTCSQNMNHEYMSWYRQDPGLGLRQIYYSMNVEVTDKGDVPEGYKVSRKEKRNFPLILESPSPNQTSLYFCASSLIDRGVGNEKLFFGSGTQLSVL.